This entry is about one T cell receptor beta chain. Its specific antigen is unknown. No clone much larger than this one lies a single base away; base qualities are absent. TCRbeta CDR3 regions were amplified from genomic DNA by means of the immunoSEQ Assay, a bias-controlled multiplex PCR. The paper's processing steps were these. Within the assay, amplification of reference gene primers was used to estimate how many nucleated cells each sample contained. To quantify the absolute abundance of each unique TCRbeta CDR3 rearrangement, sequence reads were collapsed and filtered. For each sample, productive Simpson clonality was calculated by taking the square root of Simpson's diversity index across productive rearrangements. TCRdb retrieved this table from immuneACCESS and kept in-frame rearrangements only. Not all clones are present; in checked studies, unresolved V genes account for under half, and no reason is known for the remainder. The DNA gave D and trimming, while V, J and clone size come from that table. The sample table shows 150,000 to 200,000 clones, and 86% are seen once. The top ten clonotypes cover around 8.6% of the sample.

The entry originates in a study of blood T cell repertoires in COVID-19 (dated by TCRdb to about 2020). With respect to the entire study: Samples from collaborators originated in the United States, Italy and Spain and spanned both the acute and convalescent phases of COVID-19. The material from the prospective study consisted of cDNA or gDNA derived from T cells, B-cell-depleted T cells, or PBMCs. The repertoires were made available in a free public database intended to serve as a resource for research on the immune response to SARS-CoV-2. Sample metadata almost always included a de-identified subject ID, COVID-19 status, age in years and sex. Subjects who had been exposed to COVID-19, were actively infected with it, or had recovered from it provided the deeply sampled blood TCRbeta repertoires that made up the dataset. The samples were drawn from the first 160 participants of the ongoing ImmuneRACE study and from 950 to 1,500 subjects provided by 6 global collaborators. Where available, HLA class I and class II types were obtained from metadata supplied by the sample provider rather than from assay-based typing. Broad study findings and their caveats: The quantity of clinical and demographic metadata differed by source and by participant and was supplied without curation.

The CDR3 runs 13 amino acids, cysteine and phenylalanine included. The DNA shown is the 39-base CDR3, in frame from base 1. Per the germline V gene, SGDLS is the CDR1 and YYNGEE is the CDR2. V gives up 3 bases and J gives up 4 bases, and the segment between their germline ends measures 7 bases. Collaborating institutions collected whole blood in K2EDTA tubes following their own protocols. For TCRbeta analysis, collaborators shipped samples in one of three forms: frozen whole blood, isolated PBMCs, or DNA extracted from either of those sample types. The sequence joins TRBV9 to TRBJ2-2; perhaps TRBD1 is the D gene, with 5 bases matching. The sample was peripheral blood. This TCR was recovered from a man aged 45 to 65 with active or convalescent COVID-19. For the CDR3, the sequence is CASSGQPTGELFF. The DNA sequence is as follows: TGTGCCAGCAGCGGACAGCCCACCGGGGAGCTGTTTTTT.